The 17 T cell receptor beta chains below were found in one sample sequenced in a study of control samples from healthy donors and cancer patients. Method: immunoSEQ multiplex PCR; TCRdb's copy keeps in-frame clones and lacks some. The sample has about 170,000 clones, approximately 90% seen once; the top ten hold 12%. The source material was blood. These receptor sequences come from a young man in good health.

This clone was observed a handful of times. V and J are TRBV4-1 and TRBJ1-3; 7 bases are shared with TRBD1. The V gene's germline CDR1 is MGHRA and CDR2 YSYEKL. Trimming removed 1 base from V and 4 bases from J; junction bases left unmatched: 7. The CDR3 length is 16 residues. The CDR3 sequence is CASSQVTGARGNTIYF. CDR3 nucleotide sequence: TGCGCCAGCAGCCAAGTTACAGGGGCGAGGGGAAACACCATATATTTT.

The chain employs TRBV11-2 and TRBJ1-2; TRBD1 is a possible D gene (5 bases). V was shortened by 5 bases and J by 14 bases, with 18 bases between the two germline ends. CDR3 length equals 12 residues. Germline V gives CDR1 SGHAT, CDR2 FQNNGV. As DNA, the CDR3 is TGTGCCAGCAGCCCCCGGACACAAAAGAGAACCTTC. It specifies CASSPRTQKRTF.

The chain has TRBV12-3 or TRBV12-4 and TRBJ1-1; no clear D gene. Trimming removed 6 bases from V and 1 base from J, with 9 bases in between. This CDR3 contains 13 residues. This CDR3 is CASSPYKNTEAFF. The CDR3 DNA follows: TGTGCCAGCAGCCCCTACAAGAACACTGAAGCTTTCTTT.

The chain uses TRBV5-1 and TRBJ1-1; D possibly corresponds to TRBD1 (5 bases). The CDR3 is made up of 16 amino acids. With 4 bases removed from V and 5 bases from J, the gap between germline ends came to 21 bases. Germline assignment: CDR1 SGHRS and CDR2 YFSETQ. The CDR3 DNA reads TGCGCCAGCAGCCCGGCGGGTGCAGGGCTCTTTACTGAAGCTTTCTTT. It yields the protein CASSPAGAGLFTEAFF.

The chain uses TRBV7-3 and TRBJ1-1, with unresolved D. The CDR3 length is 16 residues. From germline, CDR1 is SGHTA and CDR2 FQGTGA. V lost 2 bases and J 0 bases, leaving 13 bases between the germline ends. As DNA, the CDR3 is TGTGCCAGCAGCTTAGCAGGAAACGAGGTGAACACTGAAGCTTTCTTT. It specifies CASSLAGNEVNTEAFF.

This chain uses TRBV3-1 (or the pseudogene TRBV3-2) with TRBJ1-2; unclear D gene. From germline, CDR1 is LGHDT and CDR2 YNNKEL (reference sequence). This CDR3 is built from 13 residues. Between the trimmed V and J ends, which lost 0 bases and 8 bases, there was a span of 10 bases. The CDR3 DNA reads TGTGCCAGCAGCCAAGATGGCCCTGAGGGCTACACCTTC. Its translation is CASSQDGPEGYTF.

This chain links TRBV27 with TRBJ1-3; D might be TRBD1 (5 bases). The V end lost 5 bases, the J end lost 0 bases, and 11 bases lay between the germline ends. The germline CDR1 and CDR2 sequences are MNHEY and SMNVEV (reference sequence). The CDR3 totals 15 residues. The CDR3 sequence is CASSLTGLSGNTIYF. CDR3 DNA sequence: TGTGCCAGCAGTCTTACAGGTCTCTCTGGAAACACCATATATTTT.

V and J are TRBV6-4 and TRBJ2-1, with D perhaps TRBD2 (6 bases). Germline V gene lookup returns CDR1 MRHNA and CDR2 SNTAGT. Trimming shortened V by 6 bases and J by 7 bases, and 13 bases separated the two germline ends. The CDR3 has 13 amino acids. The CDR3 DNA sequence: TGTGCCAGCAGCCCGGAGGGGAGGAATGAGCAGTTCTTC. Amino acid sequence: CASSPEGRNEQFF.

The genes are TRBV2 and TRBJ2-4, with D perhaps TRBD2 (6 bases). Trimming took 8 bases from V and 6 from J, leaving 20 bases between them. From germline, CDR1 is SNHLY and CDR2 FYNNEI. The CDR3 totals 15 residues. The CDR3 spells CASSRETATRNIQYF. CDR3 DNA: TGTGCCAGCTCACGGGAGACAGCGACTAGAAACATTCAGTACTTC. The full variable domain, its missing parts supplied by reference TRBV2 and TRBJ2-4, is EPEVTQTPSHQVTQMGQEVILRCVPISNHLYFYWYRQILGQKVEFLVSFYNNEISEKSEIFDDQFSVERPDGSNFTLKIRSTKLEDSAMYFCASSRETATRNIQYFGAGTRLSVL.

The chain combines TRBV7-9 with TRBJ1-1; maybe TRBD1 (5 bases). This CDR3 has 15 amino acids. CDR1 is SEHNR, CDR2 FQNEAQ, per germline (reference sequence). The germline V and J ends were trimmed by 1 base and 3 bases, with 12 bases remaining between them. The CDR3 protein is CASSLDARGYTEAFF. The CDR3 coding sequence is TGTGCCAGCAGCTTAGATGCACGGGGGTACACTGAAGCTTTCTTT.

The chain joins TRBV6-5 to TRBJ2-7, with D maybe TRBD1 (6 bases). The CDR3 has 15 residues. Germline CDR1 MNHEY, CDR2 SVGAGI. Trimming cost V 0 bases and J 6 bases, with 15 bases left between them. The CDR3 reads CASSYSLQGNAEQYF. The CDR3 DNA reads TGTGCCAGCAGTTACTCGTTGCAGGGGAATGCCGAGCAGTACTTC.

This chain links TRBV6-5 with TRBJ2-5, with D perhaps matching TRBD2 (5 bases). Looked up from germline, CDR1 is MNHEY and CDR2 is SVGAGI. V gave up 5 bases and J gave up 4 bases, with 17 bases separating them. The CDR3 is made up of 15 amino acids. The CDR3 nucleotides are TGTGCCAGCAGTATAACTAGAGCGCCCAGAGAGACCCAGTACTTC. Translating it yields CASSITRAPRETQYF.

V usage is TRBV28 and J usage is TRBJ1-2; D gene uncertain. The CDR3 contains 12 residues. V shed 5 bases and J shed 3 bases, with 7 bases lying between them. The germline V gene has CDR1 MDHEN and CDR2 SYDVKM. The CDR3 DNA reads TGTGCCAGCAGTCTGACCTACTATGGCTACACCTTC. It encodes CASSLTYYGYTF.

The chain combines TRBV6-5 with TRBJ1-1, with 7 bases lining up with TRBD1. The CDR3 has 16 residues. CDR1 MNHEY and CDR2 SVGAGI come from the germline V gene. V gave up 2 bases and J gave up 1 base; unmatched junction bases: 7. The CDR3 is CASSYLLGTENTEAFF. The CDR3 DNA is TGTGCCAGCAGTTACCTACTAGGGACAGAGAACACTGAAGCTTTCTTT.

The chain has TRBV19 and TRBJ2-4; the D gene could be TRBD1 or TRBD2 (5 bases each). Germline CDR1 and CDR2: LNHDA and SQIVND (reference sequence). The CDR3 spans 14 residues. Trimming removed 8 bases from V and 4 bases from J, with 15 bases in between. Here the CDR3 reads CASFEGQGKNIQYF. As DNA, the CDR3 is TGTGCCAGTTTTGAGGGGCAGGGAAAAAACATTCAGTACTTC. The whole variable domain, remainder taken from reference TRBV19 and TRBJ2-4, is DGGITQSPKYLFRKEGQNVTLSCEQNLNHDAMYWYRQDPGQGLRLIYYSQIVNDFQKGDIAEGYSVSREKKESFPLTVTSAQKNPTAFYLCASFEGQGKNIQYFGAGTRLSVL.

The V gene is TRBV19, the J gene TRBJ1-1; no definite D call. Germline CDR1 and CDR2: LNHDA and SQIVND (reference sequence). V lost 3 bases, J lost 10 bases, and 18 bases lay in between. The CDR3 is 14 residues long. CDR3 loop: CASSMIDARPVAFF. The DNA for the CDR3 is TGTGCCAGTAGTATGATTGACGCCCGACCGGTAGCTTTCTTT.

This clone was seen a single time. The chain couples TRBV7-3 to TRBJ2-2; 8 bases align to TRBD1. CDR3 length equals 14 residues. The V gene end was trimmed by 4 bases and the J gene end by 3 bases; junction bases not matched to a gene: 1. The V gene's germline CDR1 is SGHTA and CDR2 FQGTGA. CDR3 protein: CASSSGQDTGELFF. The CDR3 coding sequence is TGTGCCAGCAGCTCGGGACAGGACACCGGGGAGCTGTTTTTT.